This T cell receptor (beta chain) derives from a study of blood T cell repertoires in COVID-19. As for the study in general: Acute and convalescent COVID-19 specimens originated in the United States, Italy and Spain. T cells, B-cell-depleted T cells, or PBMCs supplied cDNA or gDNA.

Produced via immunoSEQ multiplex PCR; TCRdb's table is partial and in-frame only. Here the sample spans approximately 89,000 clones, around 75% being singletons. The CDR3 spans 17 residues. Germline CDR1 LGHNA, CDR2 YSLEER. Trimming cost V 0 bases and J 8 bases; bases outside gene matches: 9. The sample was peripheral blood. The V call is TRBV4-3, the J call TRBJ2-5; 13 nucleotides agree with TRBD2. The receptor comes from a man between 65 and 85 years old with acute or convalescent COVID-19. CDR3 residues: CASSQDLGTSGTYTQYF. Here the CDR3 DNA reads TGCGCCAGCAGCCAAGATTTAGGGACTAGCGGGACCTATACCCAGTACTTC.